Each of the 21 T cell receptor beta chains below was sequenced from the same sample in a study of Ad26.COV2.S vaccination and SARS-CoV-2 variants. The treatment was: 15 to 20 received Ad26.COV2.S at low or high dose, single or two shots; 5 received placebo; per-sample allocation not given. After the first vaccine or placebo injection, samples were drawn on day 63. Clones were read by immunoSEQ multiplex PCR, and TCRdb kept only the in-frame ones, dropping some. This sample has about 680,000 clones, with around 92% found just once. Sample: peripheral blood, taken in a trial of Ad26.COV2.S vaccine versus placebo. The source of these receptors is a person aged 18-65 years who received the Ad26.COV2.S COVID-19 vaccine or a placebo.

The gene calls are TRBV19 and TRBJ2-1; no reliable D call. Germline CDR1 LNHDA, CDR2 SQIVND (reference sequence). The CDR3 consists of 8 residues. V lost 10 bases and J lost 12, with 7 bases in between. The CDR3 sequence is CATGAQFF. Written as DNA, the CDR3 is TGTGCCACTGGTGCGCAGTTCTTC.

CDR3 region: CASSYSRTSGAGYWETQYF. Written as DNA, the CDR3 is TGTGCCAGCAGTTACTCGCGCACTAGCGGGGCAGGATACTGGGAGACCCAGTACTTC. The chain is built from TRBV6-2 or TRBV6-3 and TRBJ2-5, with 10 bases lining up with TRBD2. Trimming cost V 0 bases and J 5 bases; bases outside gene matches: 15. CDR1 is MNHEY, CDR2 SVGEGT, per germline. This CDR3 comprises 19 residues.

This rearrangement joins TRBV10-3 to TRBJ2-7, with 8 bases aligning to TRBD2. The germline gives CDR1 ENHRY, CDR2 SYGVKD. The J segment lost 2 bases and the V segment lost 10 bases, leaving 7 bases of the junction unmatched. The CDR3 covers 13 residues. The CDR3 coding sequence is TGTGCCACCCGGCCGGGGGGGCCCTACGAGCAGTACTTC. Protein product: CATRPGGPYEQYF.

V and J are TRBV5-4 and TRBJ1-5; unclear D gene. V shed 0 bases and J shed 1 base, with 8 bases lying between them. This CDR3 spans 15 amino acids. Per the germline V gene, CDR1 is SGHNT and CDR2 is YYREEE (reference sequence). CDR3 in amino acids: CASSLDGGSNQPQHF. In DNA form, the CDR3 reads TGTGCCAGCAGCTTGGATGGAGGGAGCAATCAGCCCCAGCATTTT.

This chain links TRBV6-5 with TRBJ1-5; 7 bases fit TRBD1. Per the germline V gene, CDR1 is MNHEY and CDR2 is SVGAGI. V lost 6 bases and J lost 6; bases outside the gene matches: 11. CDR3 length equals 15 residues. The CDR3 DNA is TGTGCCAGCAGCCCCGGACAGGTACGGGGTCAGCCCCAGCATTTT. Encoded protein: CASSPGQVRGQPQHF.

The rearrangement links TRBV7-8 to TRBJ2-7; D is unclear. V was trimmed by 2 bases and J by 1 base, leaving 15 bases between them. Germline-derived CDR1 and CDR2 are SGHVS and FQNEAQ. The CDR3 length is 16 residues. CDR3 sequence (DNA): TGTGCCAGCAGCTTACGTCCTCGAAGCGAGTCCTACGAGCAGTACTTC. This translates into CASSLRPRSESYEQYF.

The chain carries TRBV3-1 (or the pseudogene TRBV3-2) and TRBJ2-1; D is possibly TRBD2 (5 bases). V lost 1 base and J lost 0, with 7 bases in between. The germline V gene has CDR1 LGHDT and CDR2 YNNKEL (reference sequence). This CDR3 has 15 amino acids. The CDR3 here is CASSQAGSSYNEQFF. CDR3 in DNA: TGTGCCAGCAGCCAAGCTGGGAGCTCCTACAATGAGCAGTTCTTC.

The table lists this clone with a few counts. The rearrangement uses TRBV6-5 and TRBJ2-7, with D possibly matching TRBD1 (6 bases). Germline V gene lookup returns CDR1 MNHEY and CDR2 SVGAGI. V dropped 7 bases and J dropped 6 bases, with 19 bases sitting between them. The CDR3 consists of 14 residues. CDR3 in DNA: TGTGCCAGCACTAGACAGGCCCCCACGCCCGAGCAGTACTTC. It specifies CASTRQAPTPEQYF.

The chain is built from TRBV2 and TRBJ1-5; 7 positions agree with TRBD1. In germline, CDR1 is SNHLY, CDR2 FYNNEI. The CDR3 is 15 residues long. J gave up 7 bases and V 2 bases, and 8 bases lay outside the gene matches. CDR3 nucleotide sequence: TGTGCCAGCAGTGAAACGGGACAGAGGGGCCAGCCCCAGCATTTT. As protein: CASSETGQRGQPQHF.

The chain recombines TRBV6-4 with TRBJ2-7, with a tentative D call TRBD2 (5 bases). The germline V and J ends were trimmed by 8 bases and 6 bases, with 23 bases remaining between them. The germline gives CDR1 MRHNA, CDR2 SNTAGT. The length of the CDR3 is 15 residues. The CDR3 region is CASLISNRGKAEQYF. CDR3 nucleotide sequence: TGTGCCAGCCTTATCTCTAATCGGGGAAAAGCCGAGCAGTACTTC.

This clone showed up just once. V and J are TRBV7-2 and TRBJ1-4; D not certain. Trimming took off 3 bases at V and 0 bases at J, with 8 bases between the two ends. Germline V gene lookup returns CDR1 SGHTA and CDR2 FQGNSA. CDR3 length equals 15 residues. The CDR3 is CASSFDRATNEKLFF. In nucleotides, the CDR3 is TGTGCCAGCAGCTTCGACCGTGCAACTAATGAAAAACTGTTTTTT.

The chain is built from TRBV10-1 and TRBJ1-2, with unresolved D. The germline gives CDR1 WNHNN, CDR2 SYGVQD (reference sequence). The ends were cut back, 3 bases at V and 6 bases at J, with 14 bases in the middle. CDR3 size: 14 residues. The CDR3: CASSDPGSVDGYTF. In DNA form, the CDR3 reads TGCGCCAGCAGTGACCCGGGATCCGTAGATGGCTACACCTTC.

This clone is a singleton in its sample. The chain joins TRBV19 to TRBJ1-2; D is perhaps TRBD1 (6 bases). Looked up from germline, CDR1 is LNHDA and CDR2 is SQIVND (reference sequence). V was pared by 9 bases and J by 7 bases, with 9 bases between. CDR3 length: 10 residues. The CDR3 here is CASYRVGYTF. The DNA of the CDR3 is TGTGCCAGCTACAGGGTTGGCTACACCTTC.

The CDR3 reads CASSLASGELFF. The CDR3 bases are TGTGCCAGCAGCTTAGCGAGCGGGGAGCTGTTTTTT. The V gene is TRBV11-3, the J gene TRBJ2-2, with D hard to call. This CDR3 has 12 residues. Germline CDR1 and CDR2: SGHNT and YENEEA. V was cut by 1 base and J by 7 bases, with 4 bases left in between.

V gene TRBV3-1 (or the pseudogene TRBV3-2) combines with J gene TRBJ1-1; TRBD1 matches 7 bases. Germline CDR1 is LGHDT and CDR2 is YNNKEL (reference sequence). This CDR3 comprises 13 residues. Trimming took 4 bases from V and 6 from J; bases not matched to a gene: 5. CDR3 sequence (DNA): TGTGCCAGCAGCCTTCAGGGGGGGGCTGAAGCTTTCTTT. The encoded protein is CASSLQGGAEAFF.

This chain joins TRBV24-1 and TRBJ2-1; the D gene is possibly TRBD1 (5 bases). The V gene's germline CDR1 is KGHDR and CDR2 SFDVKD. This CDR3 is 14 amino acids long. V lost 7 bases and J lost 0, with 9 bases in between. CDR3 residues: CATSRASSYNEQFF. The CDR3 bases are TGTGCCACCAGCAGGGCGAGCTCCTACAATGAGCAGTTCTTC.

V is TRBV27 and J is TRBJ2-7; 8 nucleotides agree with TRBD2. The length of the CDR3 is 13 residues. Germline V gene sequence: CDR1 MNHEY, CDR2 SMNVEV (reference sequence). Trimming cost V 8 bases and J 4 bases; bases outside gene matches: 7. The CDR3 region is CASSPGGGYEQYF. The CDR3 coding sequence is TGTGCCAGCTCCCCCGGGGGGGGGTACGAGCAGTACTTC.

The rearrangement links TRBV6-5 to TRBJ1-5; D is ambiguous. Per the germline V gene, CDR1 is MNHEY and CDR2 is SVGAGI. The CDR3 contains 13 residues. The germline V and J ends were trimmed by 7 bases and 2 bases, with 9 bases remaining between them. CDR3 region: CASNFDGNQPQHF. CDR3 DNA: TGTGCCAGCAACTTCGACGGCAATCAGCCCCAGCATTTT.

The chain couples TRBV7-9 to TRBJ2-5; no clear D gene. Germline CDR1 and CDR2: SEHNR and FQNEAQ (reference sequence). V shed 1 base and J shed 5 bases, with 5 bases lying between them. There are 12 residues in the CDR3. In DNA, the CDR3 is TGTGCCAGCAGCTTAGTTGCGGAGACCCAGTACTTC. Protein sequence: CASSLVAETQYF.

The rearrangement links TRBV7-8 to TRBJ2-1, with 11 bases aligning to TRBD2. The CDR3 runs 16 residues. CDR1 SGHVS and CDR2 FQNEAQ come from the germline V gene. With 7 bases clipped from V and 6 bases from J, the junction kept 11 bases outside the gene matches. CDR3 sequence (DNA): TGTGCCAGCATGGGGGGCTCTAGCGGGAGGTTCAATGAGCAGTTCTTC. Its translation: CASMGGSSGRFNEQFF.

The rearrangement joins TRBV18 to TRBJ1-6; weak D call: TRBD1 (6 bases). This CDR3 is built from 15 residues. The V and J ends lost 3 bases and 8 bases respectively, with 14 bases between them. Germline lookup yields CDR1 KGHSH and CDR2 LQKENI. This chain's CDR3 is CASSPAGGGDSPLHF. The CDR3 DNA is TGTGCCAGCTCACCGGCGGGGGGCGGCGATTCACCCCTCCACTTT.